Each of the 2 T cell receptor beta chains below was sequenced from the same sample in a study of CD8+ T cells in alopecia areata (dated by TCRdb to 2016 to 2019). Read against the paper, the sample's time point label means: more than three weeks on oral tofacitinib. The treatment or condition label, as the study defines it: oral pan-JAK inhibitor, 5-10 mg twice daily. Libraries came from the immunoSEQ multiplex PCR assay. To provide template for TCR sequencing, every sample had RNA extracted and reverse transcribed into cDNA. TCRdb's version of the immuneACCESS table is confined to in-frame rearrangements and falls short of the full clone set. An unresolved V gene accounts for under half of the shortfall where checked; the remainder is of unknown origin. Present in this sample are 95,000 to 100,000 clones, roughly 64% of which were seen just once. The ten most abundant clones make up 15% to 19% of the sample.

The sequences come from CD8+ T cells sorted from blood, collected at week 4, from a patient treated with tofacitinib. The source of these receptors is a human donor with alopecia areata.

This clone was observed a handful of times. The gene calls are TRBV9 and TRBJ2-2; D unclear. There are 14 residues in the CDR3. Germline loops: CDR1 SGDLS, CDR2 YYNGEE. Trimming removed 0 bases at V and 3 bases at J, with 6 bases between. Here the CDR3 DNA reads TGTGCCAGCAGCGTAGGCTTATACACCGGGGAGCTGTTTTTT. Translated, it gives CASSVGLYTGELFF.

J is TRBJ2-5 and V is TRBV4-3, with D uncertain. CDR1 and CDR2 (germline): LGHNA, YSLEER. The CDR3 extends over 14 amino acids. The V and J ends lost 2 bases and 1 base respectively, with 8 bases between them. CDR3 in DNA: TGCGCCAGCAGCCAATTGGGGTTCCAAGAGACCCAGTACTTC. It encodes CASSQLGFQETQYF.